These 17 T cell receptor beta chains were all obtained from the same sample, sequenced in a study of shared clonotypes between healthy human individuals. Produced via immunoSEQ multiplex PCR; TCRdb's table is partial and in-frame only. The table lists roughly 700,000 clones, around 67% of them singletons. Sequenced sample: memory CD4+ T cells sorted from blood. Subset in this sample: CD45RA-negative fraction. The receptors were sampled from a woman aged 25 to 39 in good health.

This clone was found a few times. The chain combines TRBV5-1 with TRBJ2-3, with D perhaps being TRBD1 or TRBD2 (6 bases each). This CDR3 is 15 amino acids long. Germline lookup yields CDR1 SGHRS and CDR2 YFSETQ. Deletions cut 1 base from V and 5 bases from J, with 14 bases between. The CDR3 DNA reads TGCGCCAGCAGCTTGAGGGGGGCCGATGGAGATACGCAGTATTTT. Amino acid sequence: CASSLRGADGDTQYF.

The chain is built from TRBV5-1 and TRBJ2-5; D not resolved. The CDR3 extends over 15 amino acids. Germline V lookup: CDR1 SGHRS, CDR2 YFSETQ. With 0 bases removed from V and 5 bases from J, the gap between germline ends came to 14 bases. CDR3 nucleotide sequence: TGCGCCAGCAGCTTGGGTGGTAGTGCGGTGGAGACCCAGTACTTC. The encoded protein is CASSLGGSAVETQYF.

This clone showed up just a few times. This chain uses TRBV5-1 with TRBJ1-5, with D possibly being TRBD1 (5 bases). Germline V gene lookup returns CDR1 SGHRS and CDR2 YFSETQ. The CDR3 loop spans 15 amino acids. V was trimmed by 0 bases and J by 2 bases, leaving 9 bases between them. CDR3 nucleotides: TGCGCCAGCAGCTTGGCAGGGCTCGGCAATCAGCCCCAGCATTTT. Translated: CASSLAGLGNQPQHF.

This chain uses TRBV6-1 with TRBJ1-1; D not resolved. With 4 bases removed from V and 4 bases from J, the gap between germline ends came to 10 bases. Germline CDR1 is MNHNS and CDR2 is SASEGT. The CDR3 spans 13 residues. CDR3 residues: CASSVSEGTEAFF. The CDR3, as DNA: TGTGCCAGCAGTGTTTCCGAGGGCACTGAAGCTTTCTTT.

The rearrangement joins TRBV6-6 to TRBJ1-1; D is undetermined. Per the germline V gene, CDR1 is MNHNY and CDR2 is SVGAGI (reference sequence). This CDR3 comprises 13 residues. The V and J ends lost 6 bases and 4 bases respectively, with 12 bases between them. The CDR3 loop reads CASRTTPATEAFF. CDR3 bases: TGTGCCAGCAGAACTACCCCGGCCACTGAAGCTTTCTTT.

This clone was seen a single time. This chain connects TRBV7-6 to TRBJ2-2; 10 bases match TRBD2. The germline V gene has CDR1 SGHVS and CDR2 FNYEAQ. This CDR3 contains 17 residues. Trimming cost V 3 bases and J 7 bases; bases outside gene matches: 11. CDR3 protein: CASSFYQKAGGLGELFF. CDR3 nucleotides: TGTGCCAGCAGCTTTTATCAGAAAGCGGGAGGGCTCGGGGAGCTGTTTTTT. Based on the CDR3 plus reference TRBV7-6 and TRBJ2-2, the full variable domain is GAGVSQSPRYKVTKRGQDVALRCDPISGHVSLYWYRQALGQGPEFLTYFNYEAQQDKSGLPNDRFSAERPEGSISTLTIQRTEQRDSAMYRCASSFYQKAGGLGELFFGEGSRLTVL.

This chain joins TRBV5-1 and TRBJ2-7; D may be TRBD2 (6 bases). CDR1 and CDR2 (germline): SGHRS, YFSETQ. The CDR3 contains 14 residues. The V and J ends lost 4 bases and 3 bases respectively, with 14 bases between them. In nucleotides, the CDR3 is TGCGCCAGCAGCGTTAGCGGTGAGATCTACGAGCAGTACTTC. This codes for CASSVSGEIYEQYF.

V is TRBV29-1 and J is TRBJ2-3; 13 bases fit TRBD2. The germline CDR1 and CDR2 sequences are SQVTM and ANQGSEA. CDR3 size: 17 residues. The J segment lost 4 bases and the V segment lost 4 bases, leaving 11 bases of the junction unmatched. DNA for the CDR3: TGCAGCGTTGGGTCGGGACTAGCGGGAAGGTCTTCAGATACGCAGTATTTT. Residues: CSVGSGLAGRSSDTQYF.

The V call is TRBV19, the J call TRBJ1-1, with D unresolved. From germline, CDR1 is LNHDA and CDR2 SQIVND (reference sequence). This CDR3 comprises 14 residues. V lost 5 bases to trimming and J lost 7 bases, with 17 bases between them. This CDR3 is CASSSRPLWDEAFF. In nucleotides, the CDR3 is TGTGCCAGTAGTTCTCGCCCCCTCTGGGATGAAGCTTTCTTT.

The chain is built from TRBV6-6 and TRBJ1-1; D may be TRBD1 (5 bases). Germline CDR1 reads MNHNY; CDR2 reads SVGAGI (reference sequence). The CDR3 loop spans 14 amino acids. The ends were cut back, 6 bases at V and 3 bases at J, with 14 bases in the middle. The CDR3 reads CASRHNLGDTEAFF. The CDR3 DNA reads as TGTGCCAGCAGGCATAACCTGGGGGACACTGAAGCTTTCTTT.

The chain combines TRBV29-1 with TRBJ2-5; 10 bases align to TRBD2. With V trimmed by 2 bases and J by 2 bases, 5 bases remained unmatched. Germline CDR1 and CDR2: SQVTM and ANQGSEA. The CDR3 length is 15 residues. CDR3 residues: CSVELLAGVQETQYF. For the CDR3, the DNA is TGCAGCGTTGAACTTCTAGCGGGAGTTCAAGAGACCCAGTACTTC.

The chain uses TRBV6-1 and TRBJ2-3; tentatively, D is TRBD1 or TRBD2 (6 bases each). The ends were cut back, 7 bases at V and 4 bases at J, with 12 bases in the middle. This CDR3 is 13 amino acids long. Germline loops: CDR1 MNHNS, CDR2 SASEGT. CDR3 sequence: CASILRGADTQYF. The DNA for the CDR3 is TGTGCCAGCATACTTAGGGGGGCAGATACGCAGTATTTT.

The genes are TRBV7-6 and TRBJ2-3; D remains unclear. The V end lost 0 bases, the J end lost 6 bases, and 7 bases lay between the germline ends. Germline-derived CDR1 and CDR2 are SGHVS and FNYEAQ. The CDR3 loop spans 13 amino acids. CDR3 protein: CASSLATLDTQYF. The CDR3 DNA sequence: TGTGCCAGCAGCTTAGCGACTCTGGATACGCAGTATTTT.

The chain employs TRBV28 and TRBJ1-1; no reliable D call. V was pared by 4 bases and J by 1 base, with 13 bases between. This CDR3 contains 15 residues. CDR1 MDHEN and CDR2 SYDVKM come from the germline V gene. CDR3 DNA: TGTGCCAGCAGTTCACCCCACCTGGAGAACACTGAAGCTTTCTTT. Its protein product is CASSSPHLENTEAFF. The entire variable domain, with the rest obtained from reference TRBV28 and TRBJ1-1, is as follows: DVKVTQSSRYLVKRTGEKVFLECVQDMDHENMFWYRQDPGLGLRLIYFSYDVKMKEKGDIPEGYSVSREKKERFSLILESASTNQTSMYLCASSSPHLENTEAFFGQGTRLTVV.

The rearrangement links TRBV4-2 to TRBJ2-1; 12 bases map to TRBD2. The CDR3 length is 16 residues. With 1 base clipped from V and 7 bases from J, the junction kept 5 bases outside the gene matches. Germline lookup yields CDR1 LGHNA and CDR2 YNFKEQ. CDR3 nucleotide sequence: TGTGCCAGCAGCCAAGCGCTAGCGGGAGGGCCAAATGAGCAGTTCTTC. Amino acid sequence: CASSQALAGGPNEQFF.

CDR3 region: CASSGAPYEQYF. As DNA, the CDR3 is TGTGCCAGCAGCGGGGCCCCCTACGAGCAGTACTTC. The V and J genes are TRBV2 and TRBJ2-5; D is perhaps TRBD1 or TRBD2 (5 bases each). The last part of the DNA fits TRBJ2-7 better; the J call may be wrong. The germline CDR1 and CDR2 sequences are SNHLY and FYNNEI. This CDR3 is 12 amino acids long.

This clone was seen ten or more times. A junction end diverges from the germline sequence, so it may reflect a read error. V is TRBV2 and J is TRBJ1-4; 9 bases line up with TRBD1. Germline-derived CDR1 and CDR2 are SNHLY and FYNNEI. This CDR3 has 11 amino acids. The DNA of the CDR3 is TGTGCCAGCAGTGACCTGGGACAGGGCGCCTTT. Amino acid sequence: CASSDLGQGAF.